This TCR beta chain stems from a study of cytomegalovirus exposure and HLA in healthy donors. The PCR used 60 Vbeta and 13 Jbeta primers. The repertoire was sequenced with immunoSEQ multiplex PCR; TCRdb's copy has only in-frame clones and lacks some. The table shows under 150,000 clones, with about 80% occurring only once. Germline CDR1 and CDR2: SNHLY and FYNNEI. V gave up 3 bases and J gave up 7 bases, with 10 bases separating them. The CDR3 covers 13 residues. General study findings and limits: CMV serostatus stood as the only immune exposure information on hand. Exclusion as indistinguishable affected some V segments, including TRBV6-2 and TRBV6-3. There were several of the most significant clusters that appeared linked to common viral pathogens in a later analysis. Within an earlier analysis, most TCR beta V segments proved productive either about 90% or about 30% of the time.

Worth noting for this clone: As yet, its antigen is unknown.

Sequenced input: PBMCs. The receptor comes from a man between 18 and 29 years old in good health and CMV-seronegative. The V gene is TRBV2, the J gene TRBJ2-1; D may be TRBD1 (6 bases). CDR3 nucleotides: TGTGCCAGCAGTGACAGGGGCTGGAATGAGCAGTTCTTC. Protein sequence: CASSDRGWNEQFF.